A single T cell receptor (beta chain) is shown here with its context. Its antigen is currently unknown. The entry originates in a study of cytomegalovirus exposure and HLA in healthy donors. Overall study findings and caveats: Using a false discovery rate of 0.05, a later analysis showed that 15,000 to 20,000 TCR beta sequences were associated with HLA alleles.

Germline-derived CDR1 and CDR2 are MDHEN and SYDVKM. The V and J ends lost 3 bases and 4 bases, in that order; junction bases with no gene match: 10. CDR3 size: 16 residues. A multiplex PCR was run with 60 Vbeta primers and 13 Jbeta primers. The assay was immunoSEQ multiplex PCR, and TCRdb's table has in-frame clones only and misses some. The sample consists of more than 85,000 clones, 70% to 85% of them appearing once. The V call is TRBV28, the J call TRBJ2-5; 8 bases match TRBD1. This TCR derives from a man aged 25-40 years in good health and CMV-seropositive. The sequenced sample was PBMCs. CDR3 amino acids: CASSFERQGRGETQYF. As DNA, the CDR3 is TGTGCCAGCAGTTTCGAACGACAGGGGCGAGGAGAGACCCAGTACTTC.